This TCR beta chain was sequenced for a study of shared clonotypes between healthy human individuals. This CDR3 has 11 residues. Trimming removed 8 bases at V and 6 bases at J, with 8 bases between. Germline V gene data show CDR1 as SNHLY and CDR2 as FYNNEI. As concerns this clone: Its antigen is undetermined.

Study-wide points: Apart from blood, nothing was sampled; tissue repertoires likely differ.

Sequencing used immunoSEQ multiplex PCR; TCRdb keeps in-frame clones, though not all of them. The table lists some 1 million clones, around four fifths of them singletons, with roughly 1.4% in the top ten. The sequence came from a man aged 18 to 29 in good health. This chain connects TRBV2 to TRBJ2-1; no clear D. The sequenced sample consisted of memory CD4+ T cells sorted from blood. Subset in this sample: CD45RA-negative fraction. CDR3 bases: TGTGCCAGCGGTGGGGTCAATGAGCAGTTCTTC. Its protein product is CASGGVNEQFF.